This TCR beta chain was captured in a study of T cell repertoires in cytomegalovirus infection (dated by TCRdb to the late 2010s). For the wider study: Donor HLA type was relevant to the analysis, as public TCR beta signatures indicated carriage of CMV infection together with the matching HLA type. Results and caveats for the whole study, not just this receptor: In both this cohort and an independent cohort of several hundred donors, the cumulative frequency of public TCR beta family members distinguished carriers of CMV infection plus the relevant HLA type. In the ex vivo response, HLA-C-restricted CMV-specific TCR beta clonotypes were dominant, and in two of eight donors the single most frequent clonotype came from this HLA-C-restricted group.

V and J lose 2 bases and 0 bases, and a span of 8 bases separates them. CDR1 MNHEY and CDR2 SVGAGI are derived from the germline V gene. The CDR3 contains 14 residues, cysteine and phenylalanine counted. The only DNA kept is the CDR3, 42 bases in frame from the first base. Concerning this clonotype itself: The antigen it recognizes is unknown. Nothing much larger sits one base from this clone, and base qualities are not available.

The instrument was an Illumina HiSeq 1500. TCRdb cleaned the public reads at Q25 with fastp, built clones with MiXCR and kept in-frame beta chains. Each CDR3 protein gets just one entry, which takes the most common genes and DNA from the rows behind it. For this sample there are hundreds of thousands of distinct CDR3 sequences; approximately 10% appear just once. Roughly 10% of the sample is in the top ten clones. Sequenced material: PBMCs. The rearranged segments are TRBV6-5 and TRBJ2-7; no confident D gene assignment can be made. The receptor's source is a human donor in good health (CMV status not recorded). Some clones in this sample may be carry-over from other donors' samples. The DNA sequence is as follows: TGTGCCAGCAGTTACGGGCAGCTCTCCTACGAGCAGTACTTC. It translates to CASSYGQLSYEQYF.